The 12 T cell receptor beta chains reported below all come from one sample, sequenced in a study of response to subunit inactivated influenza vaccine (dated by TCRdb to between 2018 and 2020). The library was built by means of RT-PCR. Instrument used: Illumina HiSeq 2500. TCRdb reran the public reads through fastp at Q25 and MiXCR, keeping productive beta chains. Each record represents a unique CDR3 protein, reported with the most common genes and DNA among its rows. Recorded for this sample are more than 500,000 distinct CDR3 sequences; about 11% of them occurred a single time. The ten largest clonotypes hold approximately 10% of the sample. The same data also contributed to another study, on T cells expressing NK-cell markers. As the second publication notes: TCR beta cDNA libraries were made by 5'RACE template switching that added a universal primer site and unique molecular identifiers.

Sequencing was performed on PBMCs from blood, taken on the day of vaccination. Receptor source: a man over 45 who received an inactivated influenza vaccine. Donor details come from another sample of the same person, matched by shared clones.

The table lists this clonotype with a few counts. The gene calls are TRBV3-1 and TRBJ1-1; D not certain. V lost 1 base and J lost 6, with 6 bases in between. Germline lookup yields CDR1 LGHDT and CDR2 YNNKEL (reference sequence). The CDR3 has 12 residues. The CDR3 DNA sequence: TGTGCCAGCAGCCAAGGACGGTCTGAAGCTTTCTTT. This sequence encodes CASSQGRSEAFF.

This clonotype was found a few times. The chain has TRBV4-1 and TRBJ1-6; D gene uncertain. CDR1 and CDR2 from the germline V gene are MGHRA and YSYEKL. The V end lost 0 bases, the J end lost 3 bases, and 6 bases lay between the germline ends. The CDR3 sequence is 15 residues long. This chain's CDR3 is CASSQDRSYNSPLHF. CDR3 nucleotide sequence: TGCGCCAGCAGCCAAGATCGGAGCTATAATTCACCCCTCCACTTT.

This clonotype was detected a few times. The V gene is TRBV7-2, the J gene TRBJ2-3, with TRBD2 matching over 12 bases. CDR1 is SGHTA, CDR2 FQGNSA, per germline. The CDR3 consists of 16 residues. V was clipped by 6 bases and J by 6 bases; unmatched bases: 10. CDR3 sequence reads: CASSITSGGWRDTQYF. CDR3 DNA: TGTGCCAGCAGTATTACTAGCGGGGGGTGGCGCGATACGCAGTATTTT.

CDR3 region: CASTPGTGMGETQYF. DNA of the CDR3: TGTGCCAGCACCCCGGGGACAGGGATGGGAGAGACCCAGTACTTC. The J gene is TRBJ2-5, the V gene TRBV2, with 9 bases fitting TRBD1. V was pared by 7 bases and J by 4 bases, with 10 bases of the junction left unmatched. Germline CDR1 and CDR2: SNHLY and FYNNEI. This CDR3 is 15 amino acids long.

The chain carries TRBV4-2 and TRBJ2-7, with D hard to call. Trimming cost V 4 bases and J 2 bases, with 6 bases left between them. CDR3 length: 12 residues. The germline CDR1 and CDR2 sequences are LGHNA and YNFKEQ. The DNA of the CDR3 is TGTGCCAGCAGCCGATCCGCCTACGAGCAGTACTTC. As protein: CASSRSAYEQYF.

This clonotype was seen more than once but under ten times. This chain links TRBV9 with TRBJ2-3, with D uncertain. Trimming left V 0 bases short and J 2 bases short, with 10 bases between. The CDR3 spans 15 residues. Germline V lookup: CDR1 SGDLS, CDR2 YYNGEE. The CDR3 spells CASSVADRLTDTQYF. CDR3 in DNA: TGTGCCAGCAGCGTAGCCGACCGCCTCACAGATACGCAGTATTTT.

The genes are TRBV20-1 and TRBJ2-1; no definite D call. The germline V and J ends were trimmed by 2 bases and 3 bases, with 5 bases remaining between them. There are 12 residues in the CDR3. Germline CDR1 and CDR2: DFQATT and SNEGSKA (reference sequence). The CDR3 nucleotides are TGCAGTGCTAGACTTCACTACAATGAGCAGTTCTTC. Its protein is CSARLHYNEQFF.

The chain is built from TRBV5-6 and TRBJ1-2; D perhaps matches TRBD1 (5 bases). The ends were cut back, 4 bases at V and 4 bases at J, with 11 bases in the middle. CDR1 is SGHDT and CDR2 is YYEEEE in the germline V gene. This CDR3 is 13 amino acids long. The CDR3 spells CASSLGGTYGYTF. The CDR3 DNA reads as TGTGCCAGCAGCCTCGGGGGGACCTATGGCTACACCTTC.

This clonotype was seen a handful of times. V and J are TRBV24-1 and TRBJ2-3, with 8 bases that match TRBD1. The CDR3 has 16 amino acids. Germline V gene sequence: CDR1 KGHDR, CDR2 SFDVKD. After removal of 1 base from V and 11 bases from J, the junction contained 13 bases not matched to a gene. In nucleotides, the CDR3 is TGTGCCACCAGTGATTTAGGGGACAGGATGAATGCTGGGCAGTATTTT. Translating gives CATSDLGDRMNAGQYF.

The chain is built from TRBV5-1 and TRBJ1-1; TRBD1 is a possible D gene (6 bases). This CDR3 has 14 amino acids. Germline V gene sequence: CDR1 SGHRS, CDR2 YFSETQ. V was clipped by 1 base and J by 3 bases, with 10 bases between them. CDR3 sequence (DNA): TGCGCCAGCAGCTTGACAGGGTGGGACACTGAAGCTTTCTTT. It codes for CASSLTGWDTEAFF. Full variable domain (missing parts from reference TRBV5-1 and TRBJ1-1): KAGVTQTPRYLIKTRGQQVTLSCSPISGHRSVSWYQQTPGQGLQFLFEYFSETQRNKGNFPGRFSGRQFSNSRSEMNVSTLELGDSALYLCASSLTGWDTEAFFGQGTRLTVV.

The chain combines TRBV5-1 with TRBJ2-7; D unclear. The ends were cut back, 0 bases at V and 2 bases at J, with 9 bases in the middle. The CDR3 spans 14 residues. The germline V gene has CDR1 SGHRS and CDR2 YFSETQ. CDR3 residues: CASSLDGRTYEQYF. In nucleotides, the CDR3 is TGCGCCAGCAGCTTGGATGGCCGAACCTACGAGCAGTACTTC.

This clonotype was picked up a small number of times. The V and J genes are TRBV18 and TRBJ2-2; no reliable D call. The germline V gene encodes CDR1 KGHSH and CDR2 LQKENI. The CDR3 is 16 residues long. The V gene lost 4 bases and the J gene lost 1 base, with 13 bases spanning the gap. The CDR3 DNA follows: TGTGCCAGCTCACTTTTTGAGGCCAGGAACACCGGGGAGCTGTTTTTT. Its protein is CASSLFEARNTGELFF.